This entry lists 17 T cell receptor beta chains sequenced from one sample in a study of regulatory T cells in long-lasting Graves disease (dated by TCRdb to the early 2020s). Receptor amplification or capture employed multiplex PCR. This sample was sequenced with an Illumina HiSeq 4000. TCR beta libraries were built with iRepertoire HTBI primers and Arm-PCR amplification of CDR3 regions. TCRdb reprocessed the public reads (quality trimming at Q25 with fastp, clone calling with MiXCR) and kept in-frame beta chains. Identical CDR3 proteins give one entry, which carries the most common genes and DNA. Across this sample there are 240,000 or so distinct CDR3 sequences, with roughly 21% seen only once. 11% to 15% of the sample lies in the top ten. The sample's time point label, in plain terms: newly diagnosed GD, antithyroid drugs for less than 3 months. For both TCR sequencing and RNA sequencing, RNA was extracted from PBMCs using TRIzol.

Here the sequenced sample was peripheral blood mononuclear cells (PBMCs), taken at new diagnosis, from a patient treated with antithyroid drugs. The source is a female donor with Graves disease.

This clonotype occurred many times. It may be a read error: a sequence one base away is much more abundant. DNA for the CDR3: TGTGCCGGCAGTTTGGACGGGAGCTCCTACGAGCAGTACTTC. Protein: CAGSLDGSSYEQYF. The chain uses TRBV2 and TRBJ2-7; a weak D match, TRBD2 (6 bases). The CDR3 is 14 amino acids. The germline V gene has CDR1 SNHLY and CDR2 FYNNEI.

This clonotype was seen a few times. Being one base from a much bigger clone, this may be a read error. The chain links TRBV6-5 to TRBJ1-5, with D unclear. In germline, CDR1 is MNHEY, CDR2 SVGAGI. The ends were cut back, 2 bases at V and 6 bases at J, with 11 bases in the middle. The CDR3 runs 14 residues. CDR3 nucleotides: TGTGCCAGCAGTTACATCACCGGAGGTCAGCCCCAGCATTTT. This codes for CASSYITGGQPQHF.

The J gene is TRBJ2-5, the V gene TRBV11-3; 11 nucleotides agree with TRBD1. With V trimmed by 5 bases and J by 5 bases, 7 bases remained unmatched. Looked up from germline, CDR1 is SGHNT and CDR2 is YENEEA. This CDR3 has 15 amino acids. CDR3 in amino acids: CASSPGQGARETQYF. CDR3 nucleotide sequence: TGTGCCAGCAGCCCAGGACAGGGGGCACGTGAGACCCAGTACTTC.

There are many counts of this clonotype. The V and J genes are TRBV20-1 and TRBJ1-5; maybe TRBD1 (5 bases). Germline V lookup: CDR1 DFQATT, CDR2 SNEGSKA (reference sequence). The CDR3 extends over 12 amino acids. V was pared by 3 bases and J by 4 bases, with 7 bases between. The CDR3: CSARTENQPQHF. DNA of the CDR3: TGCAGTGCTAGGACAGAAAATCAGCCCCAGCATTTT.

At least ten counts were recorded for this clonotype. The chain links TRBV7-3 to TRBJ2-1; no firm D call. Deletions cut 2 bases from V and 10 bases from J, with 12 bases between. Germline V gives CDR1 SGHTA, CDR2 FQGTGA. The CDR3 consists of 13 residues. CDR3 nucleotide sequence: TGTGCCAGCAGCTTAGAGGCCCCATACGAGCAGTTCTTC. Protein sequence: CASSLEAPYEQFF.

This clonotype was found many times. The gene calls are TRBV7-3 and TRBJ1-2; 7 nucleotides agree with TRBD1. Germline trimming cut 5 bases from V and 0 bases from J; bases unmatched to any gene: 6. Germline V gene data show CDR1 as SGHTA and CDR2 as FQGTGA. CDR3 size: 15 residues. CDR3 in DNA: TGTGCCAGCAGCCCTGGGACAGACACTAACTATGGCTACACCTTC. This encodes CASSPGTDTNYGYTF. Full variable domain (outside the CDR3, taken from reference TRBV7-3 and TRBJ1-2): GAGVSQTPSNKVTEKGKYVELRCDPISGHTALYWYRQSLGQGPEFLIYFQGTGAADDSGLPNDRFFAVRPEGSVSTLKIQRTERGDSAVYLCASSPGTDTNYGYTFGSGTRLTVV.

This clonotype was seen repeatedly, ten times or more. V and J are TRBV30 and TRBJ1-2; D is unresolved. Between the trimmed V and J ends, which lost 0 bases and 4 bases, there was a span of 12 bases. CDR1 is GTSNPN, CDR2 SVGIG, per germline (reference sequence). This CDR3 has 14 amino acids. CDR3 nucleotide sequence: TGTGCCTGGAGTGTCGGGGAATTCGGCTATGGCTACACCTTC. Protein sequence: CAWSVGEFGYGYTF.

Details on this clonotype: One base away lies a much larger clone, so this may be a sequencing read error. This rearrangement joins TRBV11-2 to TRBJ2-3, with 11 bases aligning to TRBD1. This CDR3 is 14 amino acids long. Germline loops: CDR1 SGHAT, CDR2 FQNNGV. The V gene end was trimmed by 4 bases and the J gene end by 4 bases; junction bases not matched to a gene: 1. CDR3 protein: CASSWGQGADTQYF. The CDR3 DNA sequence: TGTGCCAGCAGCTGGGGACAGGGGGCAGATACGCAGTATTTT.

Turning to this clonotype: It is likely a read error: a sequence one base away is far more abundant. The CDR3: CASSGRSRYNEQYF. As DNA, the CDR3 is TGTGCCAGCTCGGGACGGTCAAGGTACAATGAGCAGTACTTC. The chain couples TRBV28 to TRBJ2-4; D is possibly TRBD1 or TRBD2 (5 bases each). The CDR3 consists of 14 residues. In germline, CDR1 is MDHEN, CDR2 SYDVKM. The ends were cut back, 8 bases at V and 13 bases at J, with 24 bases in the middle.

In this sample, this clonotype turned up many times. The chain has TRBV7-2 and TRBJ2-5, with D possibly matching TRBD1 (5 bases). This CDR3 is built from 15 residues. CDR1 and CDR2 from the germline V gene are SGHTA and FQGNSA. The V end was cut by 4 bases, the J end by 0 bases, with 12 bases between. For the CDR3, the DNA is TGTGCCAGCAGCTCCAAGACAGAGTACCAAGAGACCCAGTACTTC. This sequence encodes CASSSKTEYQETQYF.

This clonotype has a count of ten or more. This sequence joins TRBV5-4 and TRBJ1-2, with D perhaps matching TRBD1 (5 bases). The germline V gene encodes CDR1 SGHNT and CDR2 YYREEE (reference sequence). V was clipped by 0 bases and J by 4 bases, with 13 bases between them. The CDR3 contains 15 residues. The CDR3 protein is CASSLETTEIYGYTF. CDR3 coding DNA: TGTGCCAGCAGCTTGGAGACGACAGAAATCTATGGCTACACCTTC.

The V and J genes are TRBV18 and TRBJ1-5; D uncertain. V was shortened by 1 base and J by 0 bases, with 1 base between the two germline ends. Germline V lookup: CDR1 KGHSH, CDR2 LQKENI. This CDR3 is 13 amino acids long. The CDR3 sequence: CASSPRSNQPQHF. The CDR3 bases are TGTGCCAGCTCACCACGTAGCAATCAGCCCCAGCATTTT.

This clonotype showed up many times. The CDR3 sequence is CAIATRQTQETQYF. The CDR3 DNA follows: TGTGCCATTGCAACTAGACAAACCCAAGAGACCCAGTACTTC. The chain is built from TRBV28 and TRBJ2-5; the D gene is possibly TRBD2 (5 bases). CDR1 is MDHEN and CDR2 is SYDVKM in the germline V gene. The CDR3 extends over 14 amino acids. The germline V and J ends were trimmed by 10 bases and 1 base, with 16 bases remaining between them.

This clonotype was seen at least ten times. The genes are TRBV3-1 and TRBJ2-5; 10 positions match TRBD2. The germline V gene encodes CDR1 LGHDT and CDR2 YNNKEL (reference sequence). The trim removed 0 bases at V and 1 base at J, leaving 8 bases unmatched. This CDR3 has 18 residues. The CDR3 bases are TGTGCCAGCAGCCAAGATATAGGCCTAGCGGGGGCCCAAGAGACCCAGTACTTC. Encoded protein: CASSQDIGLAGAQETQYF.

At least ten counts were recorded for this clonotype. The rearrangement joins TRBV6-1 to TRBJ1-1; D is perhaps TRBD1 (6 bases). The CDR3 is 18 amino acids. Germline values: CDR1 MNHNS, CDR2 SASEGT. V was clipped by 3 bases and J by 0 bases, with 20 bases between them. The CDR3 reads CASSDASGRTAMNTEAFF. The CDR3 DNA is TGTGCCAGCAGTGACGCGAGCGGTAGGACAGCTATGAACACTGAAGCTTTCTTT.

This clonotype was observed many times. The chain employs TRBV27 and TRBJ2-3; D gene unclear. Trimming took off 3 bases at V and 1 base at J, with 8 bases between the two ends. The CDR3 runs 14 residues. CDR1 and CDR2 from the germline V gene are MNHEY and SMNVEV (reference sequence). The CDR3 loop reads CASSFFGGTDTQYF. CDR3 bases: TGTGCCAGCAGTTTCTTCGGCGGCACAGATACGCAGTATTTT.

This clonotype showed up just a few times. The chain joins TRBV7-9 to TRBJ2-7, with 8 bases lining up with TRBD2. This CDR3 contains 14 residues. Germline lookup yields CDR1 SEHNR and CDR2 FQNEAQ (reference sequence). The V gene end was trimmed by 3 bases and the J gene end by 6 bases; junction bases not matched to a gene: 7. The CDR3 DNA reads as TGTGCCAGCAGCTTCGGGGGGGGCATCAGCGAGCAGTACTTC. Its translation is CASSFGGGISEQYF.